One and the same sample provided the 18 T cell receptor beta chains below, sequenced in a study of technical replicates of blood from a handful of donors. TCRdb keeps only in-frame clones here, not all; method: immunoSEQ multiplex PCR. This sample yields about 76,000 clones, of which around 97% are seen a single time; approximately 0.21% belongs to the top ten. Source material: T cells isolated from PBMCs. The source of these receptors is a human donor in good health.

The J gene is TRBJ2-7, the V gene TRBV29-1; 7 bases are shared with TRBD2. This CDR3 region has 13 residues. The V gene's germline CDR1 is SQVTM and CDR2 ANQGSEA. Trimming cost V 1 base and J 5 bases; bases outside gene matches: 5. CDR3 loop: CSVEVGLEHEQYF. The CDR3 region has the DNA TGCAGCGTTGAAGTAGGACTAGAACACGAGCAGTACTTC.

The CDR3 loop is CASSHGLSKGGSFF. The DNA of the CDR3 is TGTGCCAGCAGTCACGGACTCTCGAAGGGAGGGTCGTTCTTC. This chain connects TRBV6-6 to TRBJ2-1, with TRBD2 matching over 7 bases. The junction had 16 bases not matched to a gene; V was cut back by 5 bases and J by 15 bases. From germline, CDR1 is MNHNY and CDR2 SVGAGI (reference sequence). The CDR3 has 14 residues.

The gene calls are TRBV7-2 and TRBJ2-5; a possible D gene is TRBD2 (7 bases). This CDR3 region has 16 residues. V gave up 5 bases and J gave up 2 bases, with 18 bases separating them. The germline gives CDR1 SGHTA, CDR2 FQGNSA. The CDR3 spells CASSQGSGEGQETQYF. The CDR3 DNA reads as TGTGCCAGCAGCCAGGGGTCCGGGGAGGGTCAAGAGACCCAGTACTTC.

The J gene is TRBJ2-7, the V gene TRBV19; 9 bases align to TRBD1. CDR1 LNHDA and CDR2 SQIVND come from the germline V gene (reference sequence). The CDR3 runs 15 residues. Trimming removed 5 bases from V and 3 bases from J; junction bases left unmatched: 8. CDR3: CASSPGQGILYEQYF. DNA for the CDR3: TGTGCCAGTAGTCCCGGACAGGGGATACTCTACGAGCAGTACTTC.

This chain uses TRBV6-5 with TRBJ2-7, with D tentatively TRBD2 (6 bases). V dropped 4 bases and J dropped 11 bases, with 12 bases sitting between them. Germline CDR1 reads MNHEY; CDR2 reads SVGAGI. This CDR3 has 11 residues. The CDR3 is CASSFSEREYF. The DNA for the CDR3 is TGTGCCAGCAGTTTTTCAGAGCGGGAGTACTTC.

The CDR3 spells CASSPIEEMNTEAFF. The DNA for the CDR3 is TGCGCCAGCAGCCCGATAGAGGAGATGAACACTGAAGCTTTCTTT. The chain combines TRBV4-1 with TRBJ1-1; D gene uncertain. The CDR3 loop spans 15 amino acids. CDR1 and CDR2 (germline): MGHRA, YSYEKL. V lost 4 bases and J 0 bases, leaving 12 bases between the germline ends.

V gene TRBV7-9 combines with J gene TRBJ1-5; D is unclear. CDR1 and CDR2 (germline): SEHNR, FQNEAQ (reference sequence). V lost 5 bases and J 7 bases, leaving 21 bases between the germline ends. There are 16 residues in the CDR3. CDR3 in DNA: TGTGCCAGCAGCCCTTGGACGGGGAGCATCAACCAGCCCCAGCATTTT. It translates to CASSPWTGSINQPQHF.

This clone has only one observation. This chain links TRBV7-9 with TRBJ1-2; perhaps TRBD1 as D (5 bases). Looked up from germline, CDR1 is SEHNR and CDR2 is FQNEAQ (reference sequence). Deletions cut 1 base from V and 1 base from J, with 10 bases between. The CDR3 is 15 residues long. The CDR3 sequence is CASSLVGGGNYGYTF. CDR3 bases: TGTGCCAGCAGCTTAGTCGGGGGGGGTAACTATGGCTACACCTTC.

The chain couples TRBV7-2 to TRBJ2-1; 8 bases are a match to TRBD2. This CDR3 region has 16 residues. CDR1 and CDR2 (germline): SGHTA, FQGNSA. Germline trimming cut 5 bases from V and 3 bases from J; bases unmatched to any gene: 9. The CDR3 reads CASSPGGLAGYNEQFF. The CDR3 DNA reads TGTGCCAGCAGCCCAGGAGGACTAGCCGGCTACAATGAGCAGTTCTTC.

The V and J genes are TRBV11-1 and TRBJ2-3, with TRBD2 matching over 9 bases. Germline V lookup: CDR1 SGHAT, CDR2 FQDESV (reference sequence). The CDR3 loop spans 17 amino acids. With V trimmed by 5 bases and J by 2 bases, 11 bases remained unmatched. CDR3 sequence reads: CASSRLASGINTDTQYF. The CDR3 coding sequence is TGTGCCAGCAGCCGGTTGGCTAGCGGGATCAACACAGATACGCAGTATTTT.

The V call is TRBV11-3, the J call TRBJ2-2; perhaps TRBD1 as D (6 bases). The CDR3 extends over 16 amino acids. Trimming left V 7 bases short and J 5 bases short, with 20 bases between. Germline V gene sequence: CDR1 SGHNT, CDR2 YENEEA. Here the CDR3 DNA reads TGTGCCAGCACCCATCCGGGACAACAAATAACCGGGGAGCTGTTTTTT. Translated: CASTHPGQQITGELFF.

The gene calls are TRBV4-2 and TRBJ2-3; 12 bases match TRBD2. V lost 1 base to trimming and J lost 9 bases; unmatched junction nucleotides: 2. Per germline, CDR1 LGHNA and CDR2 YNFKEQ. This CDR3 contains 14 residues. This CDR3 reads CASSQATSGRTQYF. Written as DNA, the CDR3 is TGTGCCAGCAGCCAAGCGACTAGCGGGAGAACGCAGTATTTT.

This chain uses TRBV11-3 with TRBJ1-2; TRBD1 agrees at 8 bases. With 4 bases clipped from V and 6 bases from J, the junction kept 10 bases outside the gene matches. Germline V gene lookup returns CDR1 SGHNT and CDR2 YENEEA. This CDR3 is 15 amino acids long. CDR3 region: CASSSGGAAGNGYTF. Written as DNA, the CDR3 is TGTGCCAGCAGCTCAGGGGGCGCGGCCGGAAATGGCTACACCTTC.

The sample holds one count of this clone. The CDR3 is CASSLVDIFPYEQYF. The CDR3 coding sequence is TGTGCCAGCAGCTTGGTGGACATATTTCCCTACGAGCAGTACTTC. The chain employs TRBV5-4 and TRBJ2-7, with D maybe TRBD1 (5 bases). V dropped 0 bases and J dropped 2 bases, with 12 bases sitting between them. The CDR3 length is 15 residues. The germline CDR1 and CDR2 sequences are SGHNT and YYREEE (reference sequence).

The chain links TRBV6-5 to TRBJ2-3; no definite D call. In germline, CDR1 is MNHEY, CDR2 SVGAGI. The CDR3 totals 15 residues. V was trimmed by 5 bases and J by 0 bases, leaving 12 bases between them. CDR3: CASSQRHSSTDTQYF. The CDR3 DNA reads TGTGCCAGCAGTCAGAGACACTCTAGCACAGATACGCAGTATTTT.

The chain employs TRBV19 and TRBJ2-1; D not resolved. CDR1 and CDR2 (germline): LNHDA, SQIVND (reference sequence). The V end was cut by 8 bases, the J end by 0 bases, with 11 bases between. The CDR3 runs to 14 residues. The CDR3, as DNA: TGTGCCAGTGAAGACTCCAGCTCCTACAATGAGCAGTTCTTC. Protein sequence: CASEDSSSYNEQFF.

This chain joins TRBV5-5 and TRBJ2-2; possible D gene TRBD1, 5 bases. Germline assignment: CDR1 SGHKS and CDR2 YYEKEE (reference sequence). The length of the CDR3 is 14 residues. With 1 base removed from V and 4 bases from J, the gap between germline ends came to 8 bases. DNA for the CDR3: TGTGCCAGCAGCTTGTCAGGGCTCACCGGGGAGCTGTTTTTT. Protein: CASSLSGLTGELFF.

This clone was found a few times. V usage is TRBV6-5 and J usage is TRBJ1-2, with TRBD1 identical over 11 bases. Germline trimming cut 8 bases from V and 8 bases from J; bases unmatched to any gene: 4. The CDR3 is made up of 12 amino acids. The germline V gene has CDR1 MNHEY and CDR2 SVGAGI. The CDR3 spells CASSRTGGGYTF. For the CDR3, the DNA is TGTGCCAGCTCCCGGACAGGGGGCGGCTACACCTTC.